Following are 16 T cell receptor beta chains from one sample sequenced in a study of T cell clonotyping in hematopoietic cell transplantation. Described time point: recipient sample about 28 days before transplant, after cytoreduction. Sequencing used immunoSEQ multiplex PCR; TCRdb keeps in-frame clones, though not all of them. In the table there are roughly 45,000 clones, 85% to 90% of which are singletons. The sequencing here drew on peripheral blood mononuclear cells, taken before stem cell transplant. Receptors originate from a man between 60 and 75 years old with biphenotypic leukemia. Some clones in this sample may be carry-over from other donors' samples.

The chain joins TRBV6-6 to TRBJ2-3; no firm D call. Trimming removed 7 bases from V and 3 bases from J, with 5 bases in between. Germline loops: CDR1 MNHNY, CDR2 SVGAGI (reference sequence). The CDR3 consists of 11 residues. The CDR3 coding sequence is TGTGCCAGCAAAGGGACAGATACGCAGTATTTT. Its translation: CASKGTDTQYF.

The chain carries TRBV19 and TRBJ1-4; no reliable D call. The V and J ends lost 6 bases and 0 bases respectively, with 11 bases between them. The CDR3 runs to 15 residues. Germline CDR1 is LNHDA and CDR2 is SQIVND (reference sequence). This CDR3 is CASRSAGATNEKLFF. In DNA, the CDR3 is TGTGCCAGTAGAAGTGCAGGTGCAACTAATGAAAAACTGTTTTTT.

The chain couples TRBV5-8 to TRBJ2-3, with D unresolved. CDR3 length: 11 amino acids. Germline V CDR1 and CDR2: SGHTS, YDEGEE. V was cut by 6 bases and J by 0 bases, with 2 bases left in between. This CDR3 is CASTSTDTQYF. CDR3 in DNA: TGTGCCAGCACCAGCACAGATACGCAGTATTTT.

The chain links TRBV4-1 to TRBJ2-7, with D hard to call. Germline CDR1 reads MGHRA; CDR2 reads YSYEKL. The CDR3 sequence is 16 residues long. Trimming pared 0 bases from V and 0 bases from J, leaving 12 bases between. The CDR3 loop is CASSQDGFASSYEQYF. CDR3 DNA: TGCGCCAGCAGCCAAGATGGATTCGCCAGCTCCTACGAGCAGTACTTC.

V usage is TRBV6-1 and J usage is TRBJ2-7; 7 bases agree with TRBD1. V was clipped by 5 bases and J by 7 bases; unmatched bases: 11. Germline CDR1 MNHNS, CDR2 SASEGT. The CDR3 length is 14 residues. Here the CDR3 reads CASSPTRGRWEQYF. CDR3 DNA sequence: TGTGCCAGCAGTCCCACTAGGGGGCGGTGGGAGCAGTACTTC.

The genes are TRBV5-8 and TRBJ1-1; 10 bases line up with TRBD1. Trimming removed 4 bases from V and 3 bases from J; junction bases left unmatched: 3. Germline values: CDR1 SGHTS, CDR2 YDEGEE. The CDR3 length is 14 residues. The CDR3, as DNA: TGTGCCAGCAGCGACGGACAGGGGGACACTGAAGCTTTCTTT. As protein: CASSDGQGDTEAFF.

The chain joins TRBV4-1 to TRBJ2-1, with 9 bases aligning to TRBD2. Trimming cost V 0 bases and J 6 bases; bases outside gene matches: 6. The CDR3 covers 16 residues. CDR1 MGHRA and CDR2 YSYEKL come from the germline V gene. The CDR3 bases are TGCGCCAGCAGCCAAGAGCGTCCTAGCGGGACCAATGAGCAGTTCTTC. Translation: CASSQERPSGTNEQFF.

The chain recombines TRBV7-8 with TRBJ2-7; either TRBD1 or TRBD2 may fit D (5 bases each). Germline V lookup: CDR1 SGHVS, CDR2 FQNEAQ. With 3 bases removed from V and 4 bases from J, the gap between germline ends came to 7 bases. CDR3 length equals 12 residues. The CDR3 nucleotides read TGTGCCAGCAGCTTGAGGGGATACGAGCAGTACTTC. It translates to CASSLRGYEQYF. The full variable domain, rest sourced from reference TRBV7-8 and TRBJ2-7, is GAGVSQSPRYKVAKRGQDVALRCDPISGHVSLFWYQQALGQGPEFLTYFQNEAQLDKSGLPSDRFFAERPEGSVSTLKIQRTQQEDSAVYLCASSLRGYEQYFGPGTRLTVT.

V gene TRBV29-1 combines with J gene TRBJ1-2, with D possibly matching TRBD1 (6 bases). V shed 4 bases and J shed 6 bases, with 9 bases lying between them. Germline V lookup: CDR1 SQVTM, CDR2 ANQGSEA. The CDR3 loop spans 11 amino acids. The CDR3: CSVGAGDGYTF. CDR3 nucleotides: TGCAGCGTTGGGGCAGGGGATGGCTACACCTTC. The whole variable domain, filled in from reference TRBV29-1 and TRBJ1-2, reads SAVISQKPSRDICQRGTSLTIQCQVDSQVTMMFWYRQQPGQSLTLIATANQGSEATYESGFVIDKFPISRPNLTFSTLTVSNMSPEDSSIYLCSVGAGDGYTFGSGTRLTVV.

The chain employs TRBV28 and TRBJ2-5; the D gene is possibly TRBD1 (8 bases). Per the germline V gene, CDR1 is MDHEN and CDR2 is SYDVKM. CDR3 size: 19 residues. Trimming removed 6 bases from V and 1 base from J, with 27 bases in between. The CDR3 DNA is TGTGCCAGCAGGTCCTGGGGGGGAACAGGGGGATGGGGCCAAGAGACCCAGTACTTC. It yields the protein CASRSWGGTGGWGQETQYF.

The chain is built from TRBV7-2 and TRBJ2-1; D is ambiguous. V was clipped by 1 base and J by 0 bases, with 7 bases between them. CDR1 SGHTA and CDR2 FQGNSA come from the germline V gene. The CDR3 covers 15 residues. The CDR3 region has the DNA TGTGCCAGCAGCTTAGGGCCCAGCTCCTACAATGAGCAGTTCTTC. As protein: CASSLGPSSYNEQFF.

The chain employs TRBV20-1 and TRBJ1-1, with D maybe TRBD1 (5 bases). Looked up from germline, CDR1 is DFQATT and CDR2 is SNEGSKA (reference sequence). The CDR3 loop spans 11 amino acids. V was clipped by 2 bases and J by 8 bases, with 9 bases between them. The CDR3 loop reads CSARYRGEAFF. The CDR3 DNA reads TGCAGTGCTAGATACCGGGGGGAAGCTTTCTTT.

The chain couples TRBV30 to TRBJ1-2; D gene ambiguous. V shed 7 bases and J shed 8 bases, with 11 bases lying between them. The germline V gene encodes CDR1 GTSNPN and CDR2 SVGIG (reference sequence). CDR3 size: 10 residues. The CDR3 sequence: CASYAAGYTF. The DNA of the CDR3 is TGTGCCTCGTATGCTGCCGGCTACACCTTC.

This sequence joins TRBV4-2 and TRBJ2-3, with D possibly being TRBD1 or TRBD2 (5 bases each). The V end lost 0 bases, the J end lost 3 bases, and 13 bases lay between the germline ends. The CDR3 sequence is 16 residues long. The germline CDR1 and CDR2 sequences are LGHNA and YNFKEQ. Here the CDR3 reads CASSQEVAEGTDTQYF. The CDR3 nucleotides read TGTGCCAGCAGCCAAGAGGTCGCCGAGGGGACAGATACGCAGTATTTT.

The rearrangement uses TRBV5-4 and TRBJ2-7, with TRBD2 matching 10 bases. Germline loops: CDR1 SGHNT, CDR2 YYREEE (reference sequence). Trimming took 0 bases from V and 2 from J; bases not matched to a gene: 2. This CDR3 has 15 residues. CDR3 amino acids: CASSLGTSGTYEQYF. In DNA form, the CDR3 reads TGTGCCAGCAGCTTGGGGACTAGCGGAACCTACGAGCAGTACTTC.

This clone was recorded once. The chain links TRBV6-4 to TRBJ1-1; the match to TRBD1 covers 7 bases. Trimming cost V 2 bases and J 4 bases; bases outside gene matches: 4. The germline gives CDR1 MRHNA, CDR2 SNTAGT. The CDR3 extends over 14 amino acids. In DNA, the CDR3 is TGTGCCAGCAGTGACGAACAGGGGAGCACTGAAGCTTTCTTT. Translated, it gives CASSDEQGSTEAFF.